These 2 T cell receptor beta chains share one sample of origin, sequenced in a study of T cells in Graves' hyperthyroidism and ophthalmopathy. The investigators amplified TCR beta CDR3 regions from RNA transcripts. Using the HTBI primer set, a first-round RT-PCR was run on the TCR CDR3. TCRdb itself ran the multiplex PCR reads through MiXCR, one entry per CDR3 protein. The sample yields fewer than 650,000 distinct CDR3 sequences, 14% seen once. Input material: blood. These receptors were taken from a woman aged 25-40 years with Graves' hyperthyroidism that later progressed to Graves' ophthalmopathy.

This clonotype was counted many times. The chain combines TRBV18 with TRBJ2-7; 7 bases fit TRBD1. The CDR3 is 14 residues long. Trimming removed 0 bases from V and 1 base from J; junction bases left unmatched: 0. Germline V gene lookup returns CDR1 KGHSH and CDR2 LQKENI. In DNA, the CDR3 is TGTGCCAGCTCACCACCGGACAGGTCCTACGAGCAGTACTTC. Protein sequence: CASSPPDRSYEQYF.

The gene calls are TRBV30 and TRBJ2-2; possibly TRBD1 or TRBD2 for D (5 bases each). The V gene lost 0 bases and the J gene lost 6 bases, with 14 bases spanning the gap. This CDR3 spans 15 amino acids. The germline gives CDR1 GTSNPN, CDR2 SVGIG (reference sequence). CDR3 sequence reads: CAWSVAAGIAGELFF. As DNA, the CDR3 is TGTGCCTGGAGTGTAGCGGCAGGGATCGCCGGGGAGCTGTTTTTT.